What follows are 27 T cell receptor beta chains derived from one specimen sequenced in a study of T cells in Graves' hyperthyroidism and ophthalmopathy (dated by TCRdb to about 2019). The library came from multiplex PCR. Sequencing used an Illumina HiSeq 2000. TCR beta CDR3 regions were amplified from RNA transcripts. The TCR CDR3 was subjected to a first round of RT-PCR using the HTBI primer set and the Qiagen OneStep RT-PCR kit. The public reads were reanalyzed by TCRdb: fastp trimming at Q25, MiXCR alignment, in-frame beta chains only. Every CDR3 protein is listed once, alongside the most common genes and DNA of its rows. In all, the sample holds approximately 200,000 distinct CDR3 sequences, and approximately 20% of those were seen once. The ten largest clones capture about 41% of the sample. The sample taken for sequencing was blood. The receptors were gathered from a man in his forties or fifties with Graves' hyperthyroidism.

This clonotype came up many times. This rearrangement joins TRBV7-2 to TRBJ2-1, with 11 positions matching TRBD2. This CDR3 has 16 residues. The germline CDR1 and CDR2 sequences are SGHTA and FQGNSA. Germline trimming cut 6 bases from V and 3 bases from J; bases unmatched to any gene: 7. This CDR3 is CASSPLAGAYYNEQFF. In DNA, the CDR3 is TGTGCCAGCAGTCCACTAGCGGGGGCGTACTACAATGAGCAGTTCTTC. Drawing the rest from reference TRBV7-2 and TRBJ2-1, the complete variable domain is GAGVSQSPSNKVTEKGKDVELRCDPISGHTALYWYRQSLGQGLEFLIYFQGNSAPDKSGLPSDRFSAERTGGSVSTLTIQRTQQEDSAVYLCASSPLAGAYYNEQFFGPGTRLTVL.

This clonotype came up many times. This sequence joins TRBV7-6 and TRBJ1-1; no definite D call. V was cut by 2 bases and J by 6 bases, with 10 bases left in between. In germline, CDR1 is SGHVS, CDR2 FNYEAQ. The CDR3 contains 13 residues. In DNA, the CDR3 is TGTGCCAGCAGCTTATATGTAAGCGCTGAAGCTTTCTTT. Translation gives CASSLYVSAEAFF. Together with reference TRBV7-6 and TRBJ1-1, the CDR3 gives the full variable domain: GAGVSQSPRYKVTKRGQDVALRCDPISGHVSLYWYRQALGQGPEFLTYFNYEAQQDKSGLPNDRFSAERPEGSISTLTIQRTEQRDSAMYRCASSLYVSAEAFFGQGTRLTVV.

The gene calls are TRBV5-1 and TRBJ2-3, with 8 bases fitting TRBD2. Trimming took 0 bases from V and 5 from J; bases not matched to a gene: 5. The CDR3 covers 15 residues. Germline CDR1 reads SGHRS; CDR2 reads YFSETQ. Here the CDR3 reads CASSLVAGGGDTQYF. CDR3 DNA sequence: TGCGCCAGCAGCTTGGTGGCGGGAGGCGGAGATACGCAGTATTTT.

This clonotype appeared many times. This rearrangement joins TRBV3-1 to TRBJ2-7; D may match TRBD1 or TRBD2 (6 bases each). Looked up from germline, CDR1 is LGHDT and CDR2 is YNNKEL (reference sequence). V was shortened by 2 bases and J by 7 bases, with 18 bases between the two germline ends. The CDR3 spans 15 residues. The CDR3 DNA sequence: TGTGCCAGCAGCCAACAAGGGGGGCTCCTCGGGGAGCAGTACTTC. Its translation is CASSQQGGLLGEQYF.

V gene TRBV30 combines with J gene TRBJ1-2; a weak D match, TRBD1 (6 bases). The CDR3 spans 13 residues. CDR1 GTSNPN and CDR2 SVGIG come from the germline V gene (reference sequence). V gave up 3 bases and J gave up 4 bases, with 12 bases separating them. In DNA form, the CDR3 reads TGTGCCTGGAGAGGGGGGGCAAGCTATGGCTACACCTTC. Its protein is CAWRGGASYGYTF. Full variable domain (remainder filled in from reference TRBV30 and TRBJ1-2): SQTIHQWPATLVQPVGSPLSLECTVEGTSNPNLYWYRQAAGRGLQLLFYSVGIGQISSEVPQNLSASRPQDRQFILSSKKLLLSDSGFYLCAWRGGASYGYTFGSGTRLTVV.

Worth noting for this clonotype: Compared with germline, one end of the junction differs, possibly owing to a read error. The chain employs TRBV27 and TRBJ1-1; 7 bases are a match to TRBD1. CDR3 length equals 15 residues. The germline CDR1 and CDR2 sequences are MNHEY and SMNVEV (reference sequence). This chain's CDR3 is CVSSLSKGGITEAFF. CDR3 nucleotides: TGTGTCAGCAGTTTATCGAAAGGGGGCATTACTGAAGCTTTCTTT.

The V gene is TRBV5-1, the J gene TRBJ2-3, with no clear D. CDR3 size: 13 residues. V was shortened by 0 bases and J by 5 bases, with 7 bases between the two germline ends. Per the germline V gene, CDR1 is SGHRS and CDR2 is YFSETQ. The chain's CDR3 is CASSLALRDTQYF. The DNA for the CDR3 is TGCGCCAGCAGCTTGGCACTCAGAGATACGCAGTATTTT.

This chain connects TRBV7-9 to TRBJ1-1; D ambiguous. This CDR3 has 14 amino acids. In germline, CDR1 is SEHNR, CDR2 FQNEAQ (reference sequence). V lost 8 bases to trimming and J lost 3 bases, with 16 bases between them. CDR3 loop: CASYRPGRDTEAFF. CDR3 nucleotides: TGTGCCAGCTACCGGCCGGGTCGTGACACTGAAGCTTTCTTT.

This clonotype has at least ten counts. The gene calls are TRBV6-1 and TRBJ2-5; no clear D. CDR1 and CDR2 from the germline V gene are MNHNS and SASEGT. Trimming cost V 1 base and J 5 bases, with 8 bases left between them. CDR3 length equals 13 residues. CDR3 loop: CASSEEQLETQYF. CDR3 coding DNA: TGTGCCAGCAGTGAAGAGCAACTGGAGACCCAGTACTTC.

This clonotype was recorded at least ten times. V gene TRBV14 combines with J gene TRBJ1-2; D ambiguous. The V gene lost 4 bases and the J gene lost 4 bases, with 13 bases spanning the gap. CDR3 size: 14 residues. Germline assignment: CDR1 SGHDN and CDR2 FVKESK. The CDR3 region has the DNA TGTGCCAGCAGCCGCGACCCGGGCGGCTATGGCTACACCTTC. This encodes CASSRDPGGYGYTF. The full variable domain, in which reference TRBV14 and TRBJ1-2 provide the parts outside the CDR3, is EAGVTQFPSHSVIEKGQTVTLRCDPISGHDNLYWYRRVMGKEIKFLLHFVKESKQDESGMPNNRFLAERTGGTYSTLKVQPAELEDSGVYFCASSRDPGGYGYTFGSGTRLTVV.

The chain is built from TRBV5-6 and TRBJ1-2; no clear D. CDR1 is SGHDT and CDR2 is YYEEEE in the germline V gene. CDR3 size: 14 residues. Trimming removed 7 bases from V and 3 bases from J, with 16 bases in between. CDR3 residues: CASCPGGVYYGYTF. For the CDR3, the DNA is TGTGCCAGCTGCCCCGGCGGGGTTTACTATGGCTACACCTTC.

The sample holds many counts of this clonotype. This chain uses TRBV12-3 or TRBV12-4 with TRBJ2-3; TRBD1 aligns across 7 bases. The ends lost 0 bases at V and 4 bases at J; junction bases unmatched: 1. The CDR3 is 14 amino acids. The CDR3 sequence is CASSLAGQADTQYF. The DNA for the CDR3 is TGTGCCAGCAGTTTAGCCGGACAGGCAGATACGCAGTATTTT.

This clonotype was counted ten times or more. This chain joins TRBV5-5 and TRBJ2-1, with a weak D call TRBD1 (6 bases). CDR1 and CDR2 from the germline V gene are SGHKS and YYEKEE (reference sequence). Trimming removed 0 bases from V and 3 bases from J, with 13 bases in between. The CDR3 contains 16 residues. CDR3 residues: CASSLVLGQLYNEQFF. The CDR3 DNA follows: TGTGCCAGCAGCTTGGTTCTGGGACAACTCTACAATGAGCAGTTCTTC.

The gene calls are TRBV7-3 and TRBJ2-4; 12 bases fit TRBD2. The CDR3 is 19 amino acids. From germline, CDR1 is SGHTA and CDR2 FQGTGA. V was clipped by 5 bases and J by 0 bases; unmatched bases: 11. The CDR3: CASSQDGLAGGLAKNIQYF. The CDR3, as DNA: TGTGCCAGCAGCCAAGATGGTCTAGCGGGGGGGTTAGCCAAAAACATTCAGTACTTC.

This sequence joins TRBV7-2 and TRBJ1-1; no firm D call. V was clipped by 3 bases and J by 2 bases, with 10 bases between them. Germline CDR1 SGHTA, CDR2 FQGNSA. The CDR3 covers 14 residues. The CDR3 coding sequence is TGTGCCAGCAGCTTCACCGTGGCCAACACTGAAGCTTTCTTT. Residues: CASSFTVANTEAFF.

This clonotype was counted ten times or more. This sequence joins TRBV7-9 and TRBJ1-5; D unclear. Germline loops: CDR1 SEHNR, CDR2 FQNEAQ (reference sequence). Trimming left V 1 base short and J 5 bases short, with 9 bases between. The CDR3 spans 14 residues. CDR3 DNA sequence: TGTGCCAGCAGCTTAGGGGTTAGGGATCAGCCCCAGCATTTT. Protein: CASSLGVRDQPQHF.

This clonotype was detected many times. V gene TRBV18 combines with J gene TRBJ2-1, with 12 positions matching TRBD2. Losses at the gene ends were 2 bases for V and 9 bases for J; bases not matched to a gene: 8. CDR1 is KGHSH, CDR2 LQKENI, per germline. The CDR3 is 16 residues long. The CDR3: CASSPEASGGAGEQFF. The CDR3 coding sequence is TGTGCCAGCTCACCAGAGGCTAGCGGGGGGGCCGGTGAGCAGTTCTTC. Drawing the rest from reference TRBV18 and TRBJ2-1, the complete variable domain is NAGVMQNPRHLVRRRGQEARLRCSPMKGHSHVYWYRQLPEEGLKFMVYLQKENIIDESGMPKERFSAEFPKEGPSILRIQQVVRGDSAAYFCASSPEASGGAGEQFFGPGTRLTVL.

The gene calls are TRBV19 and TRBJ2-7; the D gene is possibly TRBD2 (5 bases). The CDR3 extends over 14 amino acids. The V gene's germline CDR1 is LNHDA and CDR2 SQIVND (reference sequence). V dropped 3 bases and J dropped 6 bases, with 15 bases sitting between them. The CDR3 sequence: CASSITGMSSEQYF. The CDR3 DNA follows: TGTGCCAGTAGTATTACCGGGATGTCGTCCGAGCAGTACTTC.

This clonotype has at least ten counts. J is TRBJ1-1 and V is TRBV12-3 or TRBV12-4; a possible D gene is TRBD1 (6 bases). V lost 1 base, J lost 4 bases, and 10 bases lay in between. The CDR3 extends over 14 amino acids. CDR3 nucleotide sequence: TGTGCCAGCAGTTTAGGGGGGCCCGGCACTGAAGCTTTCTTT. This sequence encodes CASSLGGPGTEAFF.

The J gene is TRBJ2-2, the V gene TRBV20-1, with 8 bases fitting TRBD1. V lost 2 bases to trimming and J lost 1 base; unmatched junction nucleotides: 3. The V gene's germline CDR1 is DFQATT and CDR2 SNEGSKA (reference sequence). This CDR3 contains 15 residues. CDR3 amino acids: CSARRQGMNTGELFF. In DNA, the CDR3 is TGCAGTGCTAGACGACAGGGGATGAACACCGGGGAGCTGTTTTTT.

CDR3 amino acids: CANQDRGTRETQYF. In DNA, the CDR3 is TGTGCCAACCAGGACAGGGGTACACGGGAGACCCAGTACTTC. The rearrangement joins TRBV6-1 to TRBJ2-5; 9 positions match TRBD1. The V gene's germline CDR1 is MNHNS and CDR2 SASEGT. The CDR3 has 14 amino acids. V was pared by 10 bases and J by 5 bases, with 11 bases of the junction left unmatched.

The chain recombines TRBV3-1 with TRBJ2-1, with 10 positions matching TRBD2. Germline CDR1 reads LGHDT; CDR2 reads YNNKEL (reference sequence). Losses at the gene ends were 5 bases for V and 5 bases for J; bases not matched to a gene: 9. The CDR3 consists of 16 residues. CDR3 DNA: TGTGCCAGCAGCTCCAACCTAGCGGGGGCAAACAATGAGCAGTTCTTC. It translates to CASSSNLAGANNEQFF.

The V call is TRBV4-3, the J call TRBJ1-2; perhaps TRBD1 as D (5 bases). The V end was cut by 0 bases, the J end by 7 bases, with 15 bases between. Germline loops: CDR1 LGHNA, CDR2 YSLEER. This CDR3 contains 15 residues. CDR3 sequence (DNA): TGCGCCAGCAGCCAAGATCAGATACAGGCGGTTGGCTACACCTTC. This translates into CASSQDQIQAVGYTF.

There are many counts of this clonotype. The V gene is TRBV20-1, the J gene TRBJ2-3; D gene ambiguous. The CDR3 loop spans 14 amino acids. Deletions cut 6 bases from V and 1 base from J, with 14 bases between. Germline CDR1 and CDR2: DFQATT and SNEGSKA (reference sequence). CDR3 amino acids: CSAEPGPGTDTQYF. CDR3 coding DNA: TGCAGTGCGGAGCCCGGTCCCGGCACAGATACGCAGTATTTT.

This clonotype was detected many times. The chain has TRBV5-1 and TRBJ2-6; D call uncertain. Trimming took off 4 bases at V and 6 bases at J, with 8 bases between the two ends. This CDR3 is built from 13 residues. Per the germline V gene, CDR1 is SGHRS and CDR2 is YFSETQ. CDR3 in amino acids: CASSIGPANVLTF. The CDR3, as DNA: TGCGCCAGCAGCATTGGACCGGCCAACGTCCTGACTTTC.

In its sample, this clonotype was seen many times. The chain employs TRBV20-1 and TRBJ2-5; 12 positions match TRBD2. Germline values: CDR1 DFQATT, CDR2 SNEGSKA (reference sequence). J was trimmed by 5 bases and V by 6 bases; bases with no gene match: 13. This CDR3 is 16 amino acids long. CDR3 region: CSASPQWTSGAETQYF. The CDR3 nucleotides read TGCAGTGCCAGCCCGCAATGGACTAGCGGGGCCGAGACCCAGTACTTC.

This clonotype was counted many times. The chain's CDR3 is CASSLYRGNTEAFF. The CDR3 nucleotides read TGTGCCAGCAGCTTGTACCGGGGCAACACTGAAGCTTTCTTT. The chain is built from TRBV2 and TRBJ1-1, with D tentatively TRBD1 (5 bases). The CDR3 extends over 14 amino acids. V was pared by 6 bases and J by 2 bases, with 13 bases between. CDR1 and CDR2 from the germline V gene are SNHLY and FYNNEI. Variable domain in full (rest from reference TRBV2 and TRBJ1-1): EPEVTQTPSHQVTQMGQEVILRCVPISNHLYFYWYRQILGQKVEFLVSFYNNEISEKSEIFDDQFSVERPDGSNFTLKIRSTKLEDSAMYFCASSLYRGNTEAFFGQGTRLTVV.